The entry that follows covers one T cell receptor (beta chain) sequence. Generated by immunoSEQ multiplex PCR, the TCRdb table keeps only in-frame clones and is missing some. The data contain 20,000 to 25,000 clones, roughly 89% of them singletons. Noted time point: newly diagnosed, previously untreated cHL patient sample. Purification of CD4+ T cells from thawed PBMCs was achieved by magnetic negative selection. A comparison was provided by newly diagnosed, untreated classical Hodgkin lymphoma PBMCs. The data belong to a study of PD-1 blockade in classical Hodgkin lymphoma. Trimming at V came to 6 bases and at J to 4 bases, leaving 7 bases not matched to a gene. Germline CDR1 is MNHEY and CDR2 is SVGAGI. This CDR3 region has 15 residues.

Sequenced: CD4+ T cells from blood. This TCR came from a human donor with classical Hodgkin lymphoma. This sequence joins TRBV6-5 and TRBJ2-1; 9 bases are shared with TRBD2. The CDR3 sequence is CASSQTSGPYNEQFF. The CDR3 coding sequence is TGTGCCAGCAGCCAGACTAGCGGACCATACAATGAGCAGTTCTTC.